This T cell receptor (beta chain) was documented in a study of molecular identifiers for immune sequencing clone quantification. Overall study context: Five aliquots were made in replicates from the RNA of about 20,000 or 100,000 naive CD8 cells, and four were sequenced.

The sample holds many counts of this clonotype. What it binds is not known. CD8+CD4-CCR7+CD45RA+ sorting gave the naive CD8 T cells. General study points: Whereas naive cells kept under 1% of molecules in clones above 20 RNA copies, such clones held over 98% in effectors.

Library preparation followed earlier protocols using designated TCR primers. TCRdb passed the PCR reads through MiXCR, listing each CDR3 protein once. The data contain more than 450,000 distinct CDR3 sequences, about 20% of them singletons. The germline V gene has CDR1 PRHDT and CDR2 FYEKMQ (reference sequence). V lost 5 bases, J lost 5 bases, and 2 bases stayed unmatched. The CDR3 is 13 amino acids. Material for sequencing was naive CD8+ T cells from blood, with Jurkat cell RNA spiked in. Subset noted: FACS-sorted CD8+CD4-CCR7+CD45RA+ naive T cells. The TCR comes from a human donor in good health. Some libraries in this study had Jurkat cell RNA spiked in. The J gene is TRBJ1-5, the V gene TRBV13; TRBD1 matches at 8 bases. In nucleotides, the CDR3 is TGTGCCAGCAGCCAGGGGGCTTATCAGCCCCAGCATTTT. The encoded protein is CASSQGAYQPQHF.